This TCR beta chain stems from a study of monozygotic twins with inflammatory bowel disease. Findings and limits, study-wide: It was not supported that a single strong signal or clonotype was associated with IBD. Using the inverse Simpson index, IBD patients had lower TCRbeta diversity than healthy co-twins.

In the case of this clonotype: Its antigen is not known.

Following a re-call of the 5' RACE reads, TCRdb has one entry per CDR3 protein and lacks DNA. The sample includes 200,000 to 250,000 distinct CDR3 sequences. Looked up from germline, CDR1 is SGHRS and CDR2 is YFSETQ. CDR3 length: 15 residues. Donors gave 2.5 ml of blood apiece. Whole blood served as the source of total RNA, and no T cell sorting took place. This TCR was sampled from a human donor with ulcerative colitis or Crohn's disease, or a healthy co-twin of an affected twin (not recorded which). Specimen: blood. The chain combines TRBV5-1 with TRBJ2-1; TCRdb proposes TRBD2, but this gene call is untestable without DNA. The CDR3: CASSLGLAGPTPPFF.